The 12 T cell receptor beta chains below were found in one sample sequenced in a study of spatial heterogeneity in lung cancer. Study observations and caveats: It was found that expanded intratumoral alpha and beta TCR counts tracked tumor mutation counts.

These receptors have no known antigen. Described time point: sample taken at primary tumor resection. TCRdb fed the 5' RACE reads into MiXCR, producing one record per CDR3 protein. The data show approximately 94,000 distinct CDR3 sequences, 3.5% to 5% seen once. Material: lung tumor tissue, obtained at surgery. These receptors all stem from a male donor with early-stage non-small cell lung cancer.

This clonotype showed up many times. V gene TRBV28 combines with J gene TRBJ2-7; 8 bases are a match to TRBD1. The germline V gene has CDR1 MDHEN and CDR2 SYDVKM. V dropped 7 bases and J dropped 3; count of bases not matched to a gene: 11. The length of the CDR3 is 15 residues. The CDR3 reads CASNRPGQALYEQYF. CDR3 sequence (DNA): TGTGCCAGCAACAGACCGGGACAGGCTCTCTACGAGCAGTACTTC. Full variable domain (remainder filled in from reference TRBV28 and TRBJ2-7): DVKVTQSSRYLVKRTGEKVFLECVQDMDHENMFWYRQDPGLGLRLIYFSYDVKMKEKGDIPEGYSVSREKKERFSLILESASTNQTSMYLCASNRPGQALYEQYFGPGTRLTVT.

This clonotype was seen at least ten times. This chain uses TRBV6-1 with TRBJ2-2; D ambiguous. V was clipped by 7 bases and J by 7 bases, with 16 bases between them. This CDR3 region has 14 residues. CDR1 and CDR2 (germline): MNHNS, SASEGT. DNA of the CDR3: TGTGCCAGCACCTCGTACCGTTCGGACGGGGAGCTGTTTTTT. Encoded protein: CASTSYRSDGELFF.

This clonotype was seen ten or more times. The V gene is TRBV5-5, the J gene TRBJ2-1, with TRBD2 matching over 7 bases. V dropped 1 base and J dropped 4; count of bases not matched to a gene: 8. Per germline, CDR1 SGHKS and CDR2 YYEKEE (reference sequence). The CDR3 extends over 16 amino acids. DNA for the CDR3: TGTGCCAGCAGCTTGAGGCTAGCGGTTCGGTACAATGAGCAGTTCTTC. This gives the protein CASSLRLAVRYNEQFF.

There are many counts of this clonotype. The rearrangement joins TRBV5-1 to TRBJ2-4; 8 nucleotides line up with TRBD1. Germline V CDR1 and CDR2: SGHRS, YFSETQ. V shed 0 bases and J 5 bases; nucleotides not matched to a gene: 7. CDR3 size: 16 residues. The CDR3 DNA sequence: TGCGCCAGCAGCTTGGTAGCAGGGGGCGCCCAAAACATTCAGTACTTC. This encodes CASSLVAGGAQNIQYF. Full variable domain (outside the CDR3, taken from reference TRBV5-1 and TRBJ2-4): KAGVTQTPRYLIKTRGQQVTLSCSPISGHRSVSWYQQTPGQGLQFLFEYFSETQRNKGNFPGRFSGRQFSNSRSEMNVSTLELGDSALYLCASSLVAGGAQNIQYFGAGTRLSVL.

This clonotype has ten or more counts. The chain carries TRBV20-1 and TRBJ2-1, with 15 bases identical to TRBD2. The CDR3 has 16 residues. Per the germline V gene, CDR1 is DFQATT and CDR2 is SNEGSKA (reference sequence). Losses at the gene ends were 5 bases for V and 4 bases for J; bases not matched to a gene: 6. The CDR3 spells CSAPGTSGRQYNEQFF. Written as DNA, the CDR3 is TGCAGTGCTCCGGGGACTAGCGGGAGGCAATACAATGAGCAGTTCTTC.

This clonotype has a count of ten or more. J is TRBJ2-7 and V is TRBV7-2; D is unclear. CDR1 and CDR2 (germline): SGHTA, FQGNSA. Between the trimmed V and J ends, which lost 3 bases and 2 bases, there was a span of 11 bases. The CDR3 length is 14 residues. The CDR3 loop is CASSFYDGPYEQYF. The DNA for the CDR3 is TGTGCCAGCAGCTTCTATGACGGACCCTACGAGCAGTACTTC.

This clonotype was seen many times. The CDR3 is CASRFRGYGYTF. In nucleotides, the CDR3 is TGTGCCAGCAGGTTCAGGGGGTACGGCTACACCTTC. The chain joins TRBV6-2 or TRBV6-3 to TRBJ1-2; 7 nucleotides match TRBD1. Unmatched junction bases numbered 6, after V lost 6 bases and J lost 8 bases. CDR3 length: 12 residues. Germline-derived CDR1 and CDR2 are MNHEY and SVGEGT.

This clonotype occurred many times. CDR3: CSAREMVVGSRFF. CDR3 sequence (DNA): TGCAGTGCTAGGGAGATGGTGGTCGGGTCACGGTTCTTC. The rearrangement uses TRBV20-1 and TRBJ2-1; D not resolved. Trimming shortened V by 3 bases and J by 15 bases, and 21 bases separated the two germline ends. Germline lookup yields CDR1 DFQATT and CDR2 SNEGSKA (reference sequence). The CDR3 is 13 residues long.

This clonotype was seen ten or more times. This chain uses TRBV12-3 or TRBV12-4 with TRBJ2-5; 7 nucleotides line up with TRBD1. The CDR3 consists of 15 residues. Trimming cost V 5 bases and J 4 bases; bases outside gene matches: 10. The CDR3 sequence is CASSDQDRHGETQYF. The CDR3 DNA follows: TGTGCCAGCAGTGACCAGGACAGGCACGGAGAGACCCAGTACTTC.

At least ten counts were recorded for this clonotype. This chain's CDR3 is CASSSLALGGPNNEQFF. The CDR3, as DNA: TGTGCCAGCAGTTCCTTGGCCCTGGGGGGCCCAAACAATGAGCAGTTCTTC. This rearrangement joins TRBV12-3 or TRBV12-4 to TRBJ2-1, with D perhaps assigned TRBD1 or TRBD2 (6 bases each). V was trimmed by 4 bases and J by 5 bases, leaving 21 bases between them. This CDR3 is 17 amino acids long.

At least ten counts were recorded for this clonotype. The V gene is TRBV20-1, the J gene TRBJ2-7; perhaps TRBD1 as D (6 bases). CDR3 length: 14 residues. Between the trimmed V and J ends, which lost 0 bases and 4 bases, there was a span of 13 bases. The germline CDR1 and CDR2 sequences are DFQATT and SNEGSKA (reference sequence). CDR3 sequence reads: CSAREPTGFYEQYF. The CDR3 DNA reads as TGCAGTGCTAGAGAACCGACAGGATTTTACGAGCAGTACTTC.

This clonotype has ten or more counts. This chain uses TRBV28 with TRBJ1-4, with 7 bases lining up with TRBD1. CDR1 and CDR2 from the germline V gene are MDHEN and SYDVKM. The CDR3 runs 17 residues. With V trimmed by 3 bases and J by 5 bases, 12 bases remained unmatched. The CDR3 sequence: CASSFNGLGQRNEKLFF. The CDR3 nucleotides read TGTGCCAGCAGTTTTAATGGTCTGGGACAGAGGAATGAAAAACTGTTTTTT.